Each of the 29 T cell receptor beta chains below was sequenced from the same sample in a study of regulatory T cells in long-lasting Graves disease. Combining iRepertoire HTBI primers with Arm-PCR of CDR3 regions, the authors built TCR beta libraries. TCRdb reanalysed the multiplex PCR reads using MiXCR and keeps one entry per CDR3 protein. The table shows some 330,000 distinct CDR3 sequences, with about 10% occurring only once. The sample's time point: newly diagnosed GD, antithyroid drugs for less than 3 months. The TCR library was made from RNA extracted from PBMCs. These data were also filed under a second study, of T cells in Graves' hyperthyroidism and ophthalmopathy.

Specimen: peripheral blood mononuclear cells (PBMCs), collected at new diagnosis, from a patient treated with antithyroid drugs. The source of these receptors is a woman between 18 and 29 years old with Graves disease.

On this clonotype: This may come from a read error, since a much larger clone is one base off. The chain links TRBV7-8 to TRBJ2-1; 9 nucleotides agree with TRBD2. The CDR3 spans 15 residues. Germline V gene data show CDR1 as SGHVS and CDR2 as FQNEAQ. Here the CDR3 reads CAGSPGLAGFGEQFF. The CDR3 DNA is TGTGCCGGCAGCCCCGGGCTAGCGGGGTTCGGAGAGCAGTTCTTC.

The table lists this clonotype with a few counts. The chain employs TRBV7-9 and TRBJ1-2; D not resolved. Germline values: CDR1 SEHNR, CDR2 FQNEAQ (reference sequence). The V and J ends lost 1 base and 7 bases respectively, with 13 bases between them. The CDR3 sequence is 14 residues long. CDR3 nucleotide sequence: TGTGCCAGCAGCTTAGAAGGGAGGGCTGGTGGCTACACCTTC. Translated: CASSLEGRAGGYTF.

This clonotype showed up many times. The CDR3 reads CASSPMVADSYEQYF. Written as DNA, the CDR3 is TGTGCCAGCAGCCCCATGGTAGCGGACTCCTACGAGCAGTACTTC. The chain is built from TRBV9 and TRBJ2-7; D is perhaps TRBD2 (6 bases). The germline CDR1 and CDR2 sequences are SGDLS and YYNGEE. Deletions cut 4 bases from V and 0 bases from J, with 14 bases between. The CDR3 runs to 15 residues.

This clonotype was seen only a few times. J is TRBJ1-4 and V is TRBV7-3; 7 bases map to TRBD1. The junction had 7 bases not matched to a gene; V was cut back by 1 base and J by 8 bases. Germline CDR1 and CDR2: SGHTA and FQGTGA. This CDR3 is built from 15 residues. CDR3 nucleotide sequence: TGTGCCAGCAGCTTAAAGGGGGCAGTTGGAGAAAAACTGTTTTTT. The encoded protein is CASSLKGAVGEKLFF.

V usage is TRBV11-2 and J usage is TRBJ2-2, with D maybe TRBD1 (6 bases). The V gene lost 6 bases and the J gene lost 2 bases, with 16 bases spanning the gap. The CDR3 length is 16 residues. The germline gives CDR1 SGHAT, CDR2 FQNNGV. For the CDR3, the DNA is TGTGCCAGCAGGGACCTCGGGACACCTAACACCGGGGAGCTGTTTTTT. Amino acids: CASRDLGTPNTGELFF. Full variable domain (missing parts from reference TRBV11-2 and TRBJ2-2): EAGVAQSPRYKIIEKRQSVAFWCNPISGHATLYWYQQILGQGPKLLIQFQNNGVVDDSQLPKDRFSAERLKGVDSTLKIQPAKLEDSAVYLCASRDLGTPNTGELFFGEGSRLTVL.

The V and J genes are TRBV20-1 and TRBJ2-4, with 10 bases that match TRBD2. Germline CDR1 and CDR2: DFQATT and SNEGSKA (reference sequence). The CDR3 loop spans 20 amino acids. V was clipped by 6 bases and J by 3 bases; unmatched bases: 23. CDR3 sequence reads: CSATPVLAGEGSVVKNIQYF. CDR3 coding DNA: TGCAGTGCCACACCGGTGCTAGCGGGAGAGGGGTCTGTCGTCAAAAACATTCAGTACTTC.

About this clonotype: This could be a read error, since a much larger clone is one nucleotide away. J is TRBJ1-3 and V is TRBV3-1; unclear D gene. V was cut by 3 bases and J by 2 bases, with 11 bases left in between. Germline values: CDR1 LGHDT, CDR2 YNNKEL (reference sequence). This CDR3 is 15 amino acids long. CDR3: CASSHPNKAGNTIYF. CDR3 DNA: TGTGCCAGCAGCCATCCCAACAAGGCTGGAAACACCATATATTTT. The variable domain in full, with the rest retrieved from reference TRBV3-1 and TRBJ1-3, is DTAVSQTPKYLVTQMGNDKSIKCEQNLGHDTMYWYKQDSKKFLKIMFSYNNKELIINETVPNRFSPKSPDKAHLNLHINSLELGDSAVYFCASSHPNKAGNTIYFGEGSWLTVV.

Points on this clonotype: A much larger clone sits a single nucleotide away, making a read error possible. The genes are TRBV27 and TRBJ2-3; TRBD2 matches at 7 bases. The CDR3 covers 15 residues. CDR1 and CDR2 (germline): MNHEY, SMNVEV (reference sequence). Trimming took 10 bases from V and 4 from J; bases not matched to a gene: 14. In DNA form, the CDR3 reads TGTGCCAACAGCAGACTAGCTTCGCGTTCAGATACGCAGTATTTT. Protein: CANSRLASRSDTQYF.

This clonotype appeared many times. The chain links TRBV20-1 to TRBJ2-7, with D possibly matching TRBD1 (6 bases). This CDR3 is 14 amino acids long. Germline values: CDR1 DFQATT, CDR2 SNEGSKA (reference sequence). Trimming removed 1 base at V and 3 bases at J, with 13 bases between. The CDR3 is CSARALDRVYEQYF. In DNA, the CDR3 is TGCAGTGCTAGAGCTCTGGACAGAGTCTACGAGCAGTACTTC.

Comment on this clonotype: A read error is possible here, since a much larger clone lies one base away. This CDR3 reads CASSEVWGRQPQHF. The CDR3 nucleotides are TGTGCCAGCAGTGAAGTCTGGGGGCGGCAGCCCCAGCATTTT. This rearrangement joins TRBV6-2 or TRBV6-3 to TRBJ1-5; D might be TRBD1 (6 bases). V lost 5 bases and J 7 bases, leaving 15 bases between the germline ends. The CDR3 length is 14 residues. Germline loops: CDR1 MNHEY, CDR2 SVGEGT.

In its sample, this clonotype was seen a few times. This chain uses TRBV12-3 or TRBV12-4 with TRBJ2-2; TRBD1 might be the D (6 bases). Trimming pared 3 bases from V and 1 base from J, leaving 9 bases between. CDR3 length: 15 amino acids. Here the CDR3 DNA reads TGTGCCAGCAGTTTGAGGGGGATGAACACCGGGGAGCTGTTTTTT. Protein: CASSLRGMNTGELFF.

This clonotype was counted once. A much larger clone sits a single nucleotide away, making a read error possible. Because it lacks the conserved phenylalanine or tryptophan at the end, this CDR3 is likely a read error. The gene calls are TRBV28 and TRBJ1-1; 8 positions match TRBD1. Unmatched junction bases numbered 12, after V lost 3 bases and J lost 9 bases. From germline, CDR1 is MDHEN and CDR2 SYDVKM. The CDR3 extends over 15 amino acids. CDR3: CASSFPHRQGPKAFS. CDR3 sequence (DNA): TGTGCCAGCAGTTTTCCCCATCGACAGGGGCCAAAAGCTTTCTCT.

This clonotype was seen ten or more times. This chain uses TRBV6-1 with TRBJ2-1, with D perhaps TRBD1 or TRBD2 (5 bases each). Per the germline V gene, CDR1 is MNHNS and CDR2 is SASEGT. Between the trimmed V and J ends, which lost 6 bases and 4 bases, there was a span of 10 bases. This CDR3 has 13 residues. The DNA for the CDR3 is TGTGCCAGCAGCGGGACGCCGTACAATGAGCAGTTCTTC. It encodes CASSGTPYNEQFF.

This clonotype was detected many times. The rearrangement uses TRBV13 and TRBJ1-1; TRBD1 matches 7 bases. This CDR3 comprises 16 residues. The germline V gene has CDR1 PRHDT and CDR2 FYEKMQ (reference sequence). Unmatched junction bases numbered 10, after V lost 5 bases and J lost 1 base. This CDR3 is CASSLGQVRWNTEAFF. The CDR3, as DNA: TGTGCCAGCAGCCTCGGACAGGTTCGTTGGAACACTGAAGCTTTCTTT.

This clonotype was seen at least ten times. The chain employs TRBV3-1 and TRBJ2-3; 13 bases fit TRBD2. The germline V gene has CDR1 LGHDT and CDR2 YNNKEL (reference sequence). Trimming at V came to 3 bases and at J to 3 bases, leaving 3 bases not matched to a gene. CDR3 length equals 16 residues. CDR3 sequence reads: CASSQPGLAGTDTQYF. For the CDR3, the DNA is TGTGCCAGCAGCCAGCCGGGACTAGCGGGAACAGATACGCAGTATTTT.

In DNA form, the CDR3 reads TGCGCCAGCAGCCAAGATAGGGACAGTAACAACTATGGCTACACCTTC. Protein: CASSQDRDSNNYGYTF. This rearrangement joins TRBV4-3 to TRBJ1-2; 7 bases are shared with TRBD1. With V trimmed by 0 bases and J by 2 bases, 6 bases remained unmatched. This CDR3 contains 16 residues. CDR1 is LGHNA, CDR2 YSLEER, per germline.

The CDR3 bases are TGTGCCAGCAGACCACCGGGACAGGGGAGATATGAGCAGTTCTTC. Translation gives CASRPPGQGRYEQFF. The V and J genes are TRBV28 and TRBJ2-1; 10 bases are a match to TRBD1. This CDR3 has 15 amino acids. Trimming removed 6 bases from V and 8 bases from J; junction bases left unmatched: 10. Looked up from germline, CDR1 is MDHEN and CDR2 is SYDVKM.

This clonotype appeared many times. The rearrangement links TRBV3-1 to TRBJ2-1, with 7 positions matching TRBD1. Germline-derived CDR1 and CDR2 are LGHDT and YNNKEL (reference sequence). V trimming: 4 bases; J trimming: 8 bases; junction bases outside the gene matches: 23. The CDR3 length is 19 residues. CDR3 DNA: TGTGCCAGCAGCCCCCTGGGCCAGCACTATTCAGGGGGTTACGATGAGCAGTTCTTC. It codes for CASSPLGQHYSGGYDEQFF.

On this clonotype itself: A clone one base away is much larger, so this may be a read error. V gene TRBV3-1 combines with J gene TRBJ2-1, with no clear D. This CDR3 spans 13 amino acids. Germline CDR1 and CDR2: LGHDT and YNNKEL (reference sequence). The CDR3 bases are TGTGCCAGCAGCCTGTACTACACCCAAGAGCAGTCCTTC. Protein sequence: CASSLYYTQEQSF.

This clonotype was recorded many times. The chain joins TRBV24-1 to TRBJ2-7; no firm D call. Germline CDR1 KGHDR, CDR2 SFDVKD. V lost 5 bases, J lost 7 bases, and 8 bases lay in between. This CDR3 region has 11 residues. The CDR3 protein is CATSAVSEQYF. Written as DNA, the CDR3 is TGTGCCACCAGTGCCGTCTCGGAGCAGTACTTC.

In this sample, this clonotype turned up many times. The chain uses TRBV12-3 or TRBV12-4 and TRBJ2-5; 8 nucleotides line up with TRBD2. Trimming at V came to 5 bases and at J to 4 bases, leaving 6 bases not matched to a gene. CDR3 length: 14 amino acids. DNA of the CDR3: TGTGCCAGCAGTCCGGGACTAGTCGGAGAGACCCAGTACTTC. Its translation: CASSPGLVGETQYF.

This clonotype has at least ten counts. The chain recombines TRBV7-9 with TRBJ2-6; D unclear. The CDR3 loop spans 16 amino acids. V was pared by 5 bases and J by 0 bases, with 11 bases between. CDR1 SEHNR and CDR2 FQNEAQ come from the germline V gene (reference sequence). Here the CDR3 DNA reads TGTGCCAGCAGCCCCTGGGCCTTCTCTGGGGCCAACGTCCTGACTTTC. Its translation is CASSPWAFSGANVLTF.

This clonotype has ten or more counts. CDR3 DNA: TGTGCCAGCAGTCCCCTCCCCCTTCTCACCGATACGCAGTATTTT. Its translation: CASSPLPLLTDTQYF. The V gene is TRBV12-3 or TRBV12-4, the J gene TRBJ2-3; D is ambiguous. With 5 bases removed from V and 6 bases from J, the gap between germline ends came to 18 bases. The CDR3 runs to 15 residues.

Regarding this clonotype: A read error is possible here, since a much larger clone lies one base away. This chain links TRBV12-3 or TRBV12-4 with TRBJ2-1; D unresolved. The length of the CDR3 is 13 residues. Trimming took 2 bases from V and 6 from J, leaving 8 bases between them. CDR3 nucleotides: TGTGCCAGCAGTTTAAGCCTCCTCAATGAGCAGTTCTTC. Its translation is CASSLSLLNEQFF.

This clonotype was seen once. With a much larger clone just one base away, this may be a read error. The chain joins TRBV7-9 to TRBJ1-4; 8 positions agree with TRBD1. Germline assignment: CDR1 SEHNR and CDR2 FQNEAQ (reference sequence). V dropped 5 bases and J dropped 8; count of bases not matched to a gene: 7. There are 14 residues in the CDR3. CDR3 coding DNA: TGTGCCAGCAGCCCACAGGGGGAGAGGGAAAAACTGTTTTTT. Residues: CASSPQGEREKLFF.

This clonotype showed up many times. The chain links TRBV6-2 or TRBV6-3 to TRBJ2-1; 8 positions agree with TRBD1. This CDR3 comprises 17 residues. Germline V gene data show CDR1 as MNHEY and CDR2 as SVGEGT. Unmatched junction bases numbered 15, after V lost 7 bases and J lost 4 bases. The CDR3 region has the DNA TGTGCCAGCATTCGAAGAGACGGACAGGGCCTATACAATGAGCAGTTCTTC. It yields the protein CASIRRDGQGLYNEQFF.

In its sample, this clonotype was seen many times. V gene TRBV20-1 combines with J gene TRBJ1-3, with TRBD1 matching 8 bases. The CDR3 contains 15 residues. Germline values: CDR1 DFQATT, CDR2 SNEGSKA (reference sequence). Trimming cost V 2 bases and J 8 bases; bases outside gene matches: 11. The DNA for the CDR3 is TGCAGTGCTAGAACTCAGGGGGCTGAGGCGGACACCATATATTTT. This codes for CSARTQGAEADTIYF.

This clonotype occurred many times. The CDR3 region is CASSFVDSAPIYF. CDR3 nucleotide sequence: TGTGCCAGCAGTTTTGTGGACAGTGCTCCCATATATTTT. The J gene is TRBJ1-3, the V gene TRBV12-3 or TRBV12-4, with D possibly TRBD1 on 6 matching bases. The CDR3 sequence is 13 residues long. V was shortened by 3 bases and J by 11 bases, with 14 bases between the two germline ends.

This clonotype occurred many times. The limits of the CDR3 on the DNA are not certain, so only TCRdb's listed CDR3 is given. The rearrangement uses TRBV2 and TRBJ2-1. Per the germline V gene, CDR1 is SNHLY and CDR2 is FYNNEI. The CDR3 sequence runs 14 residues, both termini included. CDR3 sequence reads: CASILADTYNEQFF.